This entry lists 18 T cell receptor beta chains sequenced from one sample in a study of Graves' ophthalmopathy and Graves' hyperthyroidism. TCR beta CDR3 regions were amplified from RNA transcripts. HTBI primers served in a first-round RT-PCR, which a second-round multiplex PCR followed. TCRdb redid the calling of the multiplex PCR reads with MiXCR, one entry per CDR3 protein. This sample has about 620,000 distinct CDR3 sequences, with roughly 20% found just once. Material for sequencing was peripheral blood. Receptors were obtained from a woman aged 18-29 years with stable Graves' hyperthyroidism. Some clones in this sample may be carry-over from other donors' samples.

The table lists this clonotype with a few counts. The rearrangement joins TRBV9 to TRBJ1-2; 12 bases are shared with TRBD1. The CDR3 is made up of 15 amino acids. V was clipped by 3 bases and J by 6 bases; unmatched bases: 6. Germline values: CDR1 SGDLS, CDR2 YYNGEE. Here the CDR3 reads CASSGPGQGAHGYTF. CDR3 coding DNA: TGTGCCAGCAGCGGACCGGGACAGGGGGCCCATGGCTACACCTTC.

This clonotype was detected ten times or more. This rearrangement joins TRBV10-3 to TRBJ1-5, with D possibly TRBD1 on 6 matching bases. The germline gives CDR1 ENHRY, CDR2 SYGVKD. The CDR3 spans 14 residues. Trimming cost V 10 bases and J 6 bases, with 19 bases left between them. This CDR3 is CATRQGGGSQPQHF. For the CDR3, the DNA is TGTGCCACCCGGCAGGGAGGGGGTAGTCAGCCCCAGCATTTT.

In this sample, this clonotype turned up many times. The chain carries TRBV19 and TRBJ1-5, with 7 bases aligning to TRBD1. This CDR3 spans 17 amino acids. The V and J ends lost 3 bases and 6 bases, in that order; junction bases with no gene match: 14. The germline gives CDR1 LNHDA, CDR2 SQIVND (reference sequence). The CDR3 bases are TGTGCCAGTAGTATTAGTAAGGGCGGACAGGTCGGTCAGCCCCAGCATTTT. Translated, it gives CASSISKGGQVGQPQHF.

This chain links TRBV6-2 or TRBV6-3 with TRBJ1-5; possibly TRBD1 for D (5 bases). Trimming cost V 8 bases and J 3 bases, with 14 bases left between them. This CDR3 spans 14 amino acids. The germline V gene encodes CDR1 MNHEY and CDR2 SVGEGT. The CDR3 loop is CASWGRRVNQPQHF. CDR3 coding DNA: TGTGCCAGCTGGGGACGTCGGGTCAATCAGCCCCAGCATTTT.

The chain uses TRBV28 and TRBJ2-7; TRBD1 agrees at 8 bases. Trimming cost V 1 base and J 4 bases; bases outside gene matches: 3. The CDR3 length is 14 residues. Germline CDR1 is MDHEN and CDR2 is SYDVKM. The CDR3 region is CASSLFGTGYEQYF. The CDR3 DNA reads TGTGCCAGCAGTTTATTCGGGACAGGATACGAGCAGTACTTC.

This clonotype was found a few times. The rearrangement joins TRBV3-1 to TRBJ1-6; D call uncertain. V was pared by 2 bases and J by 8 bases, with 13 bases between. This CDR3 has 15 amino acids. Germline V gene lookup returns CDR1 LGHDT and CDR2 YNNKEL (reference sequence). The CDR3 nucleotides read TGTGCCAGCAGCCAATCCGACTTAGGCCATTCACCCCTCCACTTT. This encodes CASSQSDLGHSPLHF.

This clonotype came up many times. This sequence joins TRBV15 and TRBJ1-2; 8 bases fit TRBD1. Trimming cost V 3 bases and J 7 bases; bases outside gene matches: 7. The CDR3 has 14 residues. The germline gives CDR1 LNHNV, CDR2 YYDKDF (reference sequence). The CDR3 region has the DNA TGTGCCACCAGCAGGGACTCAGGGGGCGCTGGCTACACCTTC. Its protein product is CATSRDSGGAGYTF. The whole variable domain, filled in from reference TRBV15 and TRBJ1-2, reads DAMVIQNPRYQVTQFGKPVTLSCSQTLNHNVMYWYQQKSSQAPKLLFHYYDKDFNNEADTPDNFQSRRPNTSFCFLDIRSPGLGDTAMYLCATSRDSGGAGYTFGSGTRLTVV.

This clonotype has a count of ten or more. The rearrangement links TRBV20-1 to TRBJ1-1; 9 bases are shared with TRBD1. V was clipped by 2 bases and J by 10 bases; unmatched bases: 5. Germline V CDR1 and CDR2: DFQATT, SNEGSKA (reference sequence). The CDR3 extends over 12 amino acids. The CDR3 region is CSARKEDRGAFF. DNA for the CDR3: TGCAGTGCTAGAAAAGAGGACAGGGGAGCTTTCTTT.

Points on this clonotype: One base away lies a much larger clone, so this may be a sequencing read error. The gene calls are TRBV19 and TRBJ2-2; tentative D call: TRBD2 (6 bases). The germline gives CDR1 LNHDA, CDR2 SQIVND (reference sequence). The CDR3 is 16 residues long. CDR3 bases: TGTGCCAGTAACCCGGTGGCTAGCGCGACCACCGGGGAGCTGTGTTTT. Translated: CASNPVASATTGELCF.

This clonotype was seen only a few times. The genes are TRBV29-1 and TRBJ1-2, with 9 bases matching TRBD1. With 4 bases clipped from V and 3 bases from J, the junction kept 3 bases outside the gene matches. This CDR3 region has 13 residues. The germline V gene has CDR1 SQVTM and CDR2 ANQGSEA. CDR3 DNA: TGCAGCGTTGGGACAGGGGCCTACTATGGCTACACCTTC. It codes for CSVGTGAYYGYTF.

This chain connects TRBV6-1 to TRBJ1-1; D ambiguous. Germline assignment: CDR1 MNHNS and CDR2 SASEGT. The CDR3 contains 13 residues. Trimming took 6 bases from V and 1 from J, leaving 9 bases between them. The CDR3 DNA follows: TGTGCCAGCAGGGATGACGAGAACACTGAAGCTTTCTTT. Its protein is CASRDDENTEAFF.

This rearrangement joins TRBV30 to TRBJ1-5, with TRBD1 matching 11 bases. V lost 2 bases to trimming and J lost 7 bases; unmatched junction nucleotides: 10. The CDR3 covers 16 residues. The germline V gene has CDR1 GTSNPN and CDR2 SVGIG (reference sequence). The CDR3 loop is CAWSPTGTGGLQPQHF. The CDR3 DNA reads TGTGCCTGGAGTCCGACCGGGACAGGGGGTTTACAGCCCCAGCATTTT.

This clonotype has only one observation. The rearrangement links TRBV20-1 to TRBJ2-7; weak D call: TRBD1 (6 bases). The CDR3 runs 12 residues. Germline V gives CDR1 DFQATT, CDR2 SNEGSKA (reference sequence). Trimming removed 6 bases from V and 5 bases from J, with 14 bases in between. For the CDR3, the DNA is TGCAGTGCCCTAGGGGGAGTTAACGAGCAGTACTTC. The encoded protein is CSALGGVNEQYF.

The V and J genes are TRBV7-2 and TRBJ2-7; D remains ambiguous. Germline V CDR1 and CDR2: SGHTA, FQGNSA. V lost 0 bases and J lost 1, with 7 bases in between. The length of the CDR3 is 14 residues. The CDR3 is CASSLAATSYEQYF. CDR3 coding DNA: TGTGCCAGCAGCTTAGCGGCAACGTCCTACGAGCAGTACTTC.

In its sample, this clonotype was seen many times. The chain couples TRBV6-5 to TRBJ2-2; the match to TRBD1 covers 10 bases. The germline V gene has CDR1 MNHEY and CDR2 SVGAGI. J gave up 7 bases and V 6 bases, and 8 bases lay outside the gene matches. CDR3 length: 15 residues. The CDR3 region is CASRPGQGPGGELFF. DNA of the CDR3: TGTGCCAGCAGACCGGGACAGGGGCCTGGCGGGGAGCTGTTTTTT.

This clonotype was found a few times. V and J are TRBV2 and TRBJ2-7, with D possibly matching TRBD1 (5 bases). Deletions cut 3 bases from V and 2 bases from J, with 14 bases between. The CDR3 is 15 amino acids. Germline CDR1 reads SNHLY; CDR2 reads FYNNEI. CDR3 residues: CASSDQGGLTYEQYF. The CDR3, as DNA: TGTGCCAGCAGTGATCAGGGTGGGTTGACCTACGAGCAGTACTTC. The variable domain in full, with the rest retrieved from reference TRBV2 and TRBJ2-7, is EPEVTQTPSHQVTQMGQEVILRCVPISNHLYFYWYRQILGQKVEFLVSFYNNEISEKSEIFDDQFSVERPDGSNFTLKIRSTKLEDSAMYFCASSDQGGLTYEQYFGPGTRLTVT.

The CDR3 loop is CASSLSPGGFNEQYF. DNA of the CDR3: TGTGCCAGCAGCTTAAGTCCAGGGGGCTTTAACGAGCAGTACTTC. The chain combines TRBV7-9 with TRBJ2-7; the match to TRBD1 covers 8 bases. CDR1 and CDR2 from the germline V gene are SEHNR and FQNEAQ (reference sequence). The CDR3 spans 15 residues. J gave up 5 bases and V 2 bases, and 8 bases lay outside the gene matches. The full variable domain, completed using reference TRBV7-9 and TRBJ2-7, is DTGVSQNPRHKITKRGQNVTFRCDPISEHNRLYWYRQTLGQGPEFLTYFQNEAQLEKSRLLSDRFSAERPKGSFSTLEIQRTEQGDSAMYLCASSLSPGGFNEQYFGPGTRLTVT.

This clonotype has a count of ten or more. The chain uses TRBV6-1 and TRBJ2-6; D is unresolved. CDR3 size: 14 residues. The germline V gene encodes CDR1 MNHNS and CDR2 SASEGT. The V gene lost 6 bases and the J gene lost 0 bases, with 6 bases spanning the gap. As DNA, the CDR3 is TGTGCCAGCAGAGCAAGCTCTGGGGCCAACGTCCTGACTTTC. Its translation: CASRASSGANVLTF.